Described below is a single TCR beta chain sequence and its context. Its binding antigen is unknown. No quality values exist for individual bases; no much larger clone is one base distant. The data are from a study of technical replicates of blood from a handful of donors (dated by TCRdb to the late 2010s). Library preparation employed the immunoSEQ multiplex PCR assay. What TCRdb holds here is the immuneACCESS table cut down to in-frame rearrangements. Part of the clones is not present; checked against another copy, under half of the missing clones reflect an unresolved V gene, and the others are unexplained. This sample lists about 82,000 clones; roughly 93% were detected once. Jointly, the top ten make up approximately 0.41% of the sample. Sequencing input: T cells isolated from PBMCs. The receptor was derived from a human donor in good health.

Read as DNA, the sequence is TGTGCCAGCAGCTCCGGGACTAGCGGGGACCAGAGCGGGCAGTATTTT. It specifies CASSSGTSGDQSGQYF. This chain joins TRBV7-3 to TRBJ2-3, and TRBD2 matches 13 of the central bases. CDR1 and CDR2 (SGHTA, FQGTGA) derive from the germline V gene. V ends up 4 bases short and J 11 bases short, with an unmatched junction base count of 12. Including the terminal cysteine and phenylalanine, the CDR3 comprises 16 residues. Just the 48-base CDR3 DNA is kept, in frame starting at base 1.